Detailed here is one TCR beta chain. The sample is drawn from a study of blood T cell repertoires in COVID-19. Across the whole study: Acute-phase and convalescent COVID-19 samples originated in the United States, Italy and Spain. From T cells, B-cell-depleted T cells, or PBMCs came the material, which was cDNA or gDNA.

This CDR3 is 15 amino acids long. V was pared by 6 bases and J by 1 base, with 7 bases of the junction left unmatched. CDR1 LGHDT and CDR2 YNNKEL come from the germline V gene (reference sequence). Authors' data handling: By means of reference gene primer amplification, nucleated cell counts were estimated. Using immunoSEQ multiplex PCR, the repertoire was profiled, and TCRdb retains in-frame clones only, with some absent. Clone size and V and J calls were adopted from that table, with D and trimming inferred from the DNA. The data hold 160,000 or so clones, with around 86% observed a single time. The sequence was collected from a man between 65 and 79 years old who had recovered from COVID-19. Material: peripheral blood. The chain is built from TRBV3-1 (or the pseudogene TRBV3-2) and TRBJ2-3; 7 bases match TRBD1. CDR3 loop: CASSHTGAGTDTQYF. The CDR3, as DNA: TGTGCCAGCAGTCACACAGGGGCAGGCACAGATACGCAGTATTTT.